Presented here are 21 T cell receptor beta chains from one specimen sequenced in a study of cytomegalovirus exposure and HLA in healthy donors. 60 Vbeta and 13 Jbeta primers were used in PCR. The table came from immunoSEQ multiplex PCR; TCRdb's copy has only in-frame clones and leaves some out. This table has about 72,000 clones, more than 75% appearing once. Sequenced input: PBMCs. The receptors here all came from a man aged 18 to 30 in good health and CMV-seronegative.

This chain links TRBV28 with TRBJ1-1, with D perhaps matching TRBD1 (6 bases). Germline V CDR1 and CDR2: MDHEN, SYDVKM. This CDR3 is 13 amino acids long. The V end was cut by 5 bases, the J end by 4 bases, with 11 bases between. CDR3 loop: CASSIPGATEAFF. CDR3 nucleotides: TGTGCCAGCAGTATTCCAGGGGCCACTGAAGCTTTCTTT.

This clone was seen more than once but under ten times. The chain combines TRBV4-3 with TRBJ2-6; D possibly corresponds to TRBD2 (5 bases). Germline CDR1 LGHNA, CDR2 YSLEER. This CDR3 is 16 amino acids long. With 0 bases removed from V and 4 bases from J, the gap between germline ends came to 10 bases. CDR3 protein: CASSQEEGNGANVLTF. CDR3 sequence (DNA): TGCGCCAGCAGCCAAGAAGAGGGTAACGGGGCCAACGTCCTGACTTTC.

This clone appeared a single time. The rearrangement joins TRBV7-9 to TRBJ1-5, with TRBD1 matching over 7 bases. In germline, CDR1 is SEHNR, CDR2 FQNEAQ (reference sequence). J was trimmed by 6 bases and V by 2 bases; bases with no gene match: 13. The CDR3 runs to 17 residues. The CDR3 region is CASSLWVGGGDGQPQHF. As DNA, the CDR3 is TGTGCCAGCAGCTTATGGGTTGGAGGGGGCGACGGTCAGCCCCAGCATTTT.

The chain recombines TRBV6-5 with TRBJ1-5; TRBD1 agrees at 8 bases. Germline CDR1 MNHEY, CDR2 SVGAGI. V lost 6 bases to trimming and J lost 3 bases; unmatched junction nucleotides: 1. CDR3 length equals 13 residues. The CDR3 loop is CASRQGVNQPQHF. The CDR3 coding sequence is TGTGCCAGCAGACAGGGGGTCAATCAGCCCCAGCATTTT.

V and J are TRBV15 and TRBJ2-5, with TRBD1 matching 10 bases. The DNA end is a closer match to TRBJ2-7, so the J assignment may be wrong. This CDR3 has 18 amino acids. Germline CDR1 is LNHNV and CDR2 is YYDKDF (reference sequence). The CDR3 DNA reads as TGTGCCACCAGCAGGCCGGGACAGGGGACCAGACCCTCCTACGAGCAGTACTTC. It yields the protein CATSRPGQGTRPSYEQYF.

CDR3 region: CASSSGYEQYF. In DNA, the CDR3 is TGTGCCAGCAGCTCCGGCTACGAGCAGTACTTC. This chain links TRBV5-6 with TRBJ2-7, with no clear D. V was cut by 3 bases and J by 3 bases, with 4 bases left in between. CDR1 is SGHDT and CDR2 is YYEEEE in the germline V gene. The CDR3 loop spans 11 amino acids.

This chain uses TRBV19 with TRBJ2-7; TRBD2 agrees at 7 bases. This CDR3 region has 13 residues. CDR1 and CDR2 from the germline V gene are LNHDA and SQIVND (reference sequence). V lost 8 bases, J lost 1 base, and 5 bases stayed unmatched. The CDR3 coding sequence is TGTGCCAGTGGTAGGGGAGGGTCCTACGAGCAGTACTTC. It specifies CASGRGGSYEQYF.

This chain's CDR3 is CASSPGTSGSTGELFF. The CDR3 DNA is TGTGCCAGCAGCCCCGGGACTAGCGGATCCACCGGGGAGCTGTTTTTT. This chain links TRBV7-2 with TRBJ2-2, with 11 bases identical to TRBD2. CDR1 SGHTA and CDR2 FQGNSA come from the germline V gene. The CDR3 has 16 residues. With V trimmed by 5 bases and J by 4 bases, 6 bases remained unmatched.

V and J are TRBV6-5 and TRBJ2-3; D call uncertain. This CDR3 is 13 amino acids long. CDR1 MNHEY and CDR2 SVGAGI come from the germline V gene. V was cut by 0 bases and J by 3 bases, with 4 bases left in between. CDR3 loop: CASSYSVTDTQYF. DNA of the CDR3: TGTGCCAGCAGTTACTCCGTAACAGATACGCAGTATTTT.

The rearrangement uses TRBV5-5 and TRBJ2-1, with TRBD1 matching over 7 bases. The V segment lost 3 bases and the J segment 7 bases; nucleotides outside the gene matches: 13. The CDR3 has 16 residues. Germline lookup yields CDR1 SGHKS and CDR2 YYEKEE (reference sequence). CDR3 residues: CASSWRPATGQNEQFF. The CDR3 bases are TGTGCCAGCAGCTGGCGCCCTGCGACAGGGCAAAATGAGCAGTTCTTC.

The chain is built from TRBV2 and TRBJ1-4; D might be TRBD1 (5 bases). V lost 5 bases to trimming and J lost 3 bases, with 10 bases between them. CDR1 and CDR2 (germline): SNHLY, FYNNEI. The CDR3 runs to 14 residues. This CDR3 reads CASSKGLSNEKLFF. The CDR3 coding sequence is TGTGCCAGCAGTAAGGGGTTATCTAATGAAAAACTGTTTTTT.

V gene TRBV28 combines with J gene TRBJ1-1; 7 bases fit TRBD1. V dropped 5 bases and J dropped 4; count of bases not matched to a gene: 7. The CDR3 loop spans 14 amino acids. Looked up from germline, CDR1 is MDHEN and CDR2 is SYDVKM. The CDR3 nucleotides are TGTGCCAGCAGTAAAGGGGGCGTCGGCACTGAAGCTTTCTTT. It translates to CASSKGGVGTEAFF.

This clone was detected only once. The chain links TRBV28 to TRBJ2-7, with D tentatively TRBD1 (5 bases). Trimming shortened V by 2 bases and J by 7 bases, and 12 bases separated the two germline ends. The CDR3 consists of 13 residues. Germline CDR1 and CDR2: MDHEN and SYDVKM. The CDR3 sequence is CASSLQGFLEQYF. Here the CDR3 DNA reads TGTGCCAGCAGTTTACAGGGCTTTCTTGAGCAGTACTTC.

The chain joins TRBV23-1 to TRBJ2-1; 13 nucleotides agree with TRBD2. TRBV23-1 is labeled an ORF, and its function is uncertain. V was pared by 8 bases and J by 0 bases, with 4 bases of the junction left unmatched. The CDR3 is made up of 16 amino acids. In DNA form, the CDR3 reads TGCGCCAGCGGGACTAGCGGGACCTGCTCCTACAATGAGCAGTTCTTC. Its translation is CASGTSGTCSYNEQFF.

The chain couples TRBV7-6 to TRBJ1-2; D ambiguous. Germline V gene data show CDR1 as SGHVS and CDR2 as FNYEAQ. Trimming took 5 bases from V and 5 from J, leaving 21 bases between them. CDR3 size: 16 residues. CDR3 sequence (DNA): TGTGCCAGCAGCCAAGCACTGAGTCCTATAAGTTATGGCTACACCTTC. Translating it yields CASSQALSPISYGYTF.

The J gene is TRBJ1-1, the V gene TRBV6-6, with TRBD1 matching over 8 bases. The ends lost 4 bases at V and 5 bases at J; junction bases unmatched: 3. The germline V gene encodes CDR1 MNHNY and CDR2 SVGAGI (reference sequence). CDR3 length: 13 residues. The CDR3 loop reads CASSWTGRTEAFF. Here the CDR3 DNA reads TGTGCCAGCAGTTGGACAGGGCGGACTGAAGCTTTCTTT.

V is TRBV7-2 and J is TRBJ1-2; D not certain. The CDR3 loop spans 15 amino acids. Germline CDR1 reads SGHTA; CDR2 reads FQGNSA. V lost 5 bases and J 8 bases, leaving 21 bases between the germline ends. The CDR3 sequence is CASSPPPPTSGGYTF. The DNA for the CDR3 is TGTGCCAGCAGCCCTCCACCCCCGACATCAGGAGGCTACACCTTC.

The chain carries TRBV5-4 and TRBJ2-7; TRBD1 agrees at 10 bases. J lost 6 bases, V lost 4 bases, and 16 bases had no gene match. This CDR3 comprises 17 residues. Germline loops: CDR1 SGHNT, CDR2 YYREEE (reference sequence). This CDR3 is CASSRRPSGTGAAEQYF. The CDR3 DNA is TGTGCCAGCAGCCGTAGACCCTCCGGGACAGGGGCTGCCGAGCAGTACTTC.

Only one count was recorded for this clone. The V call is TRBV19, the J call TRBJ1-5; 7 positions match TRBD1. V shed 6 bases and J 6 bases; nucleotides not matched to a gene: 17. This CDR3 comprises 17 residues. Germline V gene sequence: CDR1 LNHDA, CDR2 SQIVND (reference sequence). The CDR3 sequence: CASSKKPVDRRTQPQHF. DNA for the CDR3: TGTGCCAGTAGCAAGAAACCGGTGGACAGGAGGACTCAGCCCCAGCATTTT. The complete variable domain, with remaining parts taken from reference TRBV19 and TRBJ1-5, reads DGGITQSPKYLFRKEGQNVTLSCEQNLNHDAMYWYRQDPGQGLRLIYYSQIVNDFQKGDIAEGYSVSREKKESFPLTVTSAQKNPTAFYLCASSKKPVDRRTQPQHFGDGTRLSIL.

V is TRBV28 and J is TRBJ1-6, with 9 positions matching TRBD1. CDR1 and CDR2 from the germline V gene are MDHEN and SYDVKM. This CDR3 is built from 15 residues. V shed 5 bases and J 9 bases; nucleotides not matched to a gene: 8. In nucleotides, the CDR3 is TGTGCCAGCAGTACAGAAGGGACAGGGAGTTCACCCCTCCACTTT. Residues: CASSTEGTGSSPLHF. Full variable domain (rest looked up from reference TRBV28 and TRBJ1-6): DVKVTQSSRYLVKRTGEKVFLECVQDMDHENMFWYRQDPGLGLRLIYFSYDVKMKEKGDIPEGYSVSREKKERFSLILESASTNQTSMYLCASSTEGTGSSPLHFGNGTRLTVT.

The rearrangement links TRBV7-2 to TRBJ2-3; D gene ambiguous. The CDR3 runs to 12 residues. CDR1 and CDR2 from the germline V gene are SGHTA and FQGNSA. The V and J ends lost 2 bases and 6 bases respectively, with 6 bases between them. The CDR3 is CASSLLLDTQYF. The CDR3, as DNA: TGTGCCAGCAGCTTATTACTGGATACGCAGTATTTT.